A selection of T cell receptor beta chains follows, all from one sample in a study of shared clonotypes between healthy human individuals. TCRdb's table, derived via immunoSEQ multiplex PCR, lists solely in-frame clones and lacks some. The repertoire holds about 980,000 clones, with around three quarters as singletons. The specimen was memory CD4+ T cells sorted from blood. These receptors all come from a man younger than 35 in good health. CDR3s include the opening cysteine and the closing phenylalanine or tryptophan. D genes are given only for firm matches. Clone sizes are given selectively: once, few, many, or a class where the clone is expanded.

>.|TRBJ1-5|.|TRBV27
CASSGTGVGQPQHF
TGTGCCAGCAGTGGGACGGGGGTGGGCCAGCCCCAGCATTTT
>.|TRBJ1-3|.|TRBV6-6
CASHGISPTIYF
TGTGCCAGTCATGGAATCTCCCCCACCATATATTTT
>.|TRBJ1-4|.|TRBV6-1
CASSEGGGRGEKLFF
TGTGCCAGCAGTGAAGGGGGGGGCAGAGGTGAAAAACTGTTTTTT
>few|TRBJ2-1|TRBD2|TRBV11-2
CASRQSGSLPEQFF
TGTGCCAGCAGACAAAGCGGGAGTCTCCCCGAGCAGTTCTTC
>.|TRBJ1-5|.|TRBV4-2
CASSQEASTWQGNQPQHF
TGTGCCAGCAGCCAAGAAGCGTCTACATGGCAGGGAAATCAGCCCCAGCATTTT
>few|TRBJ2-7|.|TRBV6-1
CASRIETRGEQYF
TGTGCCAGCAGAATCGAGACCCGGGGTGAGCAGTACTTC
>.|TRBJ1-4|TRBD1|TRBV6-5
CASSPGQAGGEKLFF
TGTGCCAGCAGTCCGGGACAGGCGGGGGGTGAAAAACTGTTTTTT
>.|TRBJ2-1|.|TRBV11-3
CASSLGSSVGNEQFF
TGTGCCAGCAGCTTAGGATCAAGTGTAGGCAATGAGCAGTTCTTC
>few|TRBJ2-6|.|TRBV6-5
CASSYGRGSGANVLTF
TGTGCCAGCAGTTACGGCAGGGGCTCTGGGGCCAACGTCCTGACTTTC
>.|TRBJ2-7|.|TRBV4-1
CASSQNGGYEQYF
TGCGCCAGCAGCCAAAACGGGGGATACGAGCAGTACTTC
>few|TRBJ1-6|.|TRBV6-1
CASGNSPLHF
TGTGCCAGTGGGAATTCACCCCTCCACTTT
>.|TRBJ1-5|.|TRBV5-1
CASSSGEAHQPQHF
TGCGCCAGCAGCTCAGGAGAGGCTCATCAGCCCCAGCATTTT
>.|TRBJ1-1|.|TRBV25-1
CASSESWEGEAFF
TGTGCCAGCAGTGAGTCATGGGAGGGGGAAGCTTTCTTT
>.|TRBJ2-3|TRBD1|TRBV19
CASSYRGERDTQYF
TGTGCCAGTAGCTACAGGGGGGAAAGAGATACGCAGTATTTT
>many|TRBJ2-7|TRBD2|TRBV6-1
CASGQRDLYEQYF
TGTGCCAGCGGTCAGCGGGACCTCTACGAGCAGTACTTC
>.|TRBJ1-5|.|TRBV19
CASTRPPNQPQHF
TGTGCCAGTACTCGACCCCCGAATCAGCCCCAGCATTTT
>.|TRBJ1-2|.|TRBV12-5
CASGQGGTRTNYGYTF
TGTGCTAGTGGCCAGGGCGGTACTAGGACTAACTATGGCTACACCTTC
>.|TRBJ2-7|TRBD1|TRBV4-1
CASSQDLEGLGQGSKEQYF
TGCGCCAGCAGCCAAGACCTAGAGGGGTTGGGACAGGGTTCTAAAGAGCAGTACTTC
>.|TRBJ2-5|.|TRBV10-3
CAISGSQAQETQYF
TGTGCCATCAGTGGCTCACAGGCGCAAGAGACCCAGTACTTC
>many|TRBJ2-7|TRBD2|TRBV4-2
CASSRTGTTEYEQYF
TGTGCCAGCAGCCGCACCGGGACTACCGAATACGAGCAGTACTTC
>few|TRBJ2-2|TRBD2|TRBV13
CASSATGTSFVAGELFF
TGTGCCAGCAGCGCAACCGGGACTAGCTTTGTTGCCGGGGAGCTGTTTTTT
>.|TRBJ1-2|.|TRBV6-1
CASSVPGFNYGYTF
TGTGCCAGCAGTGTACCGGGATTTAACTATGGCTACACCTTC
>.|TRBJ1-6|.|TRBV6-1
CASSERQMGNSPLHF
TGTGCCAGCAGTGAACGGCAGATGGGGAATTCACCCCTCCACTTT
>.|TRBJ2-5|.|TRBV2
CASRSEGLQETQYF
TGTGCCAGCAGAAGTGAGGGCCTCCAAGAGACCCAGTACTTC
>.|TRBJ1-3|.|TRBV7-2
CASSLGGGNTIYF
TGTGCCAGCAGCTTAGGAGGGGGAAACACCATATATTTT
>.|TRBJ2-5|TRBD2|TRBV9
CASSPGLAGVGETQYF
TGTGCCAGCAGCCCGGGACTAGCGGGAGTTGGAGAGACCCAGTACTTC
>.|TRBJ2-7|TRBD2|TRBV5-1
CASSTTSGSVYEQYF
TGCGCCAGCAGTACCACTAGCGGGAGTGTCTACGAGCAGTACTTC
>.|TRBJ1-2|.|TRBV28
CASSFRGAGYGYTF
TGTGCCAGCAGTTTTAGGGGGGCAGGCTATGGCTACACCTTC
>.|TRBJ1-3|.|TRBV6-1
CASIKGTFGNTIYF
TGTGCCAGCATCAAGGGAACCTTCGGAAACACCATATATTTT
>.|TRBJ2-5|TRBD2|TRBV10-2
CASSLLADQETQYF
TGCGCCAGCAGTCTCCTAGCGGACCAAGAGACCCAGTACTTC
>once|TRBJ2-7|.|TRBV7-2
CASSLASYSEQYF
TGTGCCAGCAGCTTAGCGAGTTACTCCGAGCAGTACTTC
>.|TRBJ2-1|TRBD1|TRBV5-1
CASRGTGLYNEQFF
TGCGCCAGCAGGGGGACAGGGTTGTACAATGAGCAGTTCTTC
>.|TRBJ1-5|.|TRBV10-3
CAISEGQGNQPQHF
TGTGCCATCAGTGAAGGGCAGGGCAATCAGCCCCAGCATTTT
>.|TRBJ2-3|.|TRBV18
CASSPPFGMSSTDTQYF
TGTGCCAGCTCACCACCTTTTGGGATGAGTAGCACAGATACGCAGTATTTT
>.|TRBJ2-7|.|TRBV11-2
CASSSRTYEQYF
TGTGCCAGCAGCTCGCGCACTTACGAGCAGTACTTC
>few|TRBJ1-2|TRBD1|TRBV5-1
CASSSTGGDYGYTF
TGCGCCAGCAGCTCGACAGGGGGCGACTATGGCTACACCTTC
>once|TRBJ2-2|.|TRBV11-2
CASSFAGELFF
TGTGCCAGCAGCTTCGCGGGGGAGCTGTTTTTT
>.|TRBJ2-5|.|TRBV10-3
CAIKRGPSETQYF
TGTGCCATCAAAAGAGGGCCCTCAGAGACCCAGTACTTC
>.|TRBJ1-6|.|TRBV28
CASRGPTYNSPLHF
TGTGCCAGCAGAGGGCCGACTTATAATTCACCCCTCCACTTT
>once|TRBJ2-7|.|TRBV7-2
CASSPDWTRTYEQYF
TGTGCCAGCAGCCCGGATTGGACTCGCACCTACGAGCAGTACTTC
>.|TRBJ1-1|.|TRBV27
CASSLSGQLNTEAFF
TGTGCCAGCAGTTTATCTGGACAGTTGAACACTGAAGCTTTCTTT
>.|TRBJ2-3|.|TRBV7-2
CASSLTRAPDTQYF
TGTGCCAGCAGCTTAACCCGGGCCCCAGATACGCAGTATTTT
>.|TRBJ1-3|.|TRBV6-5
CAAGISGNTIYF
TGTGCCGCCGGCATCTCTGGAAACACCATATATTTT
>.|TRBJ1-2|.|TRBV18
CASSPPVSRRASGYTF
TGTGCCAGCTCACCACCAGTTTCGCGCAGGGCAAGTGGCTACACCTTC
>.|TRBJ2-7|TRBD1|TRBV7-2
CASSVDRANYEQYF
TGTGCCAGCAGCGTGGACAGGGCTAACTACGAGCAGTACTTC
>.|TRBJ2-3|TRBD2|TRBV7-9
CASSLGAAGGRKATDTQYF
TGTGCCAGCAGCTTAGGGGCGGCGGGGGGTCGCAAGGCGACAGATACGCAGTATTTT
>.|TRBJ1-3|TRBD1|TRBV5-1
CASSLVPTGTGNTIYF
TGCGCCAGCAGCTTGGTACCGACAGGGACTGGAAACACCATATATTTT
>.|TRBJ1-1|.|TRBV18
CASSPSRVENTEAFF
TGTGCCAGCTCACCAAGTCGGGTGGAGAACACTGAAGCTTTCTTT
>.|TRBJ1-2|TRBD1|TRBV6-4
CASSPDGQGGYGYTF
TGTGCCAGCAGTCCGGACGGACAGGGAGGCTATGGCTACACCTTC
>.|TRBJ1-1|.|TRBV5-4
CASSLVLTGNTEAFF
TGTGCCAGCAGCTTGGTACTGACAGGGAACACTGAAGCTTTCTTT
>few|TRBJ2-5|.|TRBV4-1
CASSLWAGGGEETQYF
TGCGCCAGCAGCCTGTGGGCTGGGGGCGGCGAAGAGACCCAGTACTTC
>.|TRBJ1-4|TRBD1|TRBV7-6
CASSLAGTGVINEKLFF
TGTGCCAGCAGCTTAGCAGGGACAGGGGTAATTAATGAAAAACTGTTTTTT
>.|TRBJ2-7|.|TRBV11-3
CASSLGKGEQYF
TGTGCCAGCAGCCTGGGGAAGGGCGAGCAGTACTTC